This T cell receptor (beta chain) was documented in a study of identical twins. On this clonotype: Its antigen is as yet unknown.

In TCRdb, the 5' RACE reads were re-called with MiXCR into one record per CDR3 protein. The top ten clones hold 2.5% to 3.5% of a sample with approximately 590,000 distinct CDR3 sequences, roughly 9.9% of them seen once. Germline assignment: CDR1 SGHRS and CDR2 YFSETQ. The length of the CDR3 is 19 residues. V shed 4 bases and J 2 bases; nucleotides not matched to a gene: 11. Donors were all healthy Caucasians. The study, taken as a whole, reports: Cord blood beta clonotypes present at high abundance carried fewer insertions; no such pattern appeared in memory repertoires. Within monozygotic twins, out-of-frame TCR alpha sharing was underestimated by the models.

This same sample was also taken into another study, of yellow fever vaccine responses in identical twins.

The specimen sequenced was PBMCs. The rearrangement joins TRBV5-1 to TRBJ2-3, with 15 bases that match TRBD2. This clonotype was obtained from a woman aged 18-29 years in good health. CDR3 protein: CASSPGLAGGTVLTDTQYF. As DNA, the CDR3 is TGCGCCAGCAGCCCGGGACTAGCGGGAGGCACCGTCCTCACAGATACGCAGTATTTT.